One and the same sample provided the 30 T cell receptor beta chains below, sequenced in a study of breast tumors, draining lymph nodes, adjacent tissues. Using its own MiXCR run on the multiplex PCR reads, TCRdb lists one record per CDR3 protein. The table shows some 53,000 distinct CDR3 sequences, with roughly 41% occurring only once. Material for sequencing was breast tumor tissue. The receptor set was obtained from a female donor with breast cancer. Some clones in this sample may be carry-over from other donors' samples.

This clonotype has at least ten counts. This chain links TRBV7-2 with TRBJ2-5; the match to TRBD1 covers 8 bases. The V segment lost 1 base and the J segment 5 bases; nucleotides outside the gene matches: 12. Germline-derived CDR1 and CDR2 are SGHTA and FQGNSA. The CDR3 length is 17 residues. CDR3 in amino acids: CASSLVGPGQVKETQYF. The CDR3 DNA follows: TGTGCCAGCAGCTTAGTCGGGCCGGGACAGGTAAAGGAGACCCAGTACTTC.

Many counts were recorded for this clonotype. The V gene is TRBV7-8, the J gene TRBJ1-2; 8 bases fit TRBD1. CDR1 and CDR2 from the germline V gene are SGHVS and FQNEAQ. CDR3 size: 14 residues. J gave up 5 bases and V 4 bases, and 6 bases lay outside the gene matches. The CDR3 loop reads CASSSAGQAYGYTF. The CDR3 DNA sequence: TGTGCCAGCAGCTCCGCGGGACAGGCATATGGCTACACCTTC.

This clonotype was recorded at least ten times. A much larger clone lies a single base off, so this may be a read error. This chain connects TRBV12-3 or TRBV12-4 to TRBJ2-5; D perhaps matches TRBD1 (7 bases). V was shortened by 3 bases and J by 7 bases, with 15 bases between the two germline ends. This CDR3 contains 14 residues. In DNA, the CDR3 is TGTGCCAGCAGTTTCGCGCTCCAGGGGGGGACCCAGTACTTC. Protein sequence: CASSFALQGGTQYF.

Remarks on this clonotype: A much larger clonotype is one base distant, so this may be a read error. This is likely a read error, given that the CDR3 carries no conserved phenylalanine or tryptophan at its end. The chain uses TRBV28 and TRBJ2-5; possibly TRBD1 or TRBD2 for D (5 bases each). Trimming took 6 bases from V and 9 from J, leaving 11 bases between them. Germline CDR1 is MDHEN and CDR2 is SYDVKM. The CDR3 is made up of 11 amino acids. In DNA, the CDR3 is TGTGCCAGCAGGGGGGTCGCGTCCCAGTACTCC. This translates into CASRGVASQYS.

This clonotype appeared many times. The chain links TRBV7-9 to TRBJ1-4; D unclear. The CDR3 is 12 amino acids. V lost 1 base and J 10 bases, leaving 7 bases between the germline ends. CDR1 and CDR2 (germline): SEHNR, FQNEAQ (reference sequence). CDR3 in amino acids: CASSLVNGKLFF. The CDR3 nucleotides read TGTGCCAGCAGCTTAGTAAACGGAAAACTGTTTTTT.

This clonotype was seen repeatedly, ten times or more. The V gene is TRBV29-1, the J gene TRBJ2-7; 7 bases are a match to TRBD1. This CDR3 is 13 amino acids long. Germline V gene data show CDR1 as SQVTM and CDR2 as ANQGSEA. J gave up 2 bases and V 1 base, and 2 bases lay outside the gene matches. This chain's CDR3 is CSVEGQGPYEQYF. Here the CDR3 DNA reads TGCAGCGTTGAAGGACAGGGACCCTACGAGCAGTACTTC.

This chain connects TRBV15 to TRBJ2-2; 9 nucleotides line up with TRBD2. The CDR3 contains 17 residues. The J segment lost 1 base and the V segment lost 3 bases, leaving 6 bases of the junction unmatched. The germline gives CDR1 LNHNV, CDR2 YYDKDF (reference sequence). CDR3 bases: TGTGCCACCAGCAGCTTATGGACTAGCGAGAACACCGGGGAGCTGTTTTTT. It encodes CATSSLWTSENTGELFF.

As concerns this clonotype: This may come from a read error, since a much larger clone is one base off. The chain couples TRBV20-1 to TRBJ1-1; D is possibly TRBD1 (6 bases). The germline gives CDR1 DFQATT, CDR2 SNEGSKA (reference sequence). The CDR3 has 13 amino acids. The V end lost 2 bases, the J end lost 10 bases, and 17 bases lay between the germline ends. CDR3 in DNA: TGCAGTGCTAGATTACCCTCAGACAGGACAGCTTTCTTT. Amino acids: CSARLPSDRTAFF.

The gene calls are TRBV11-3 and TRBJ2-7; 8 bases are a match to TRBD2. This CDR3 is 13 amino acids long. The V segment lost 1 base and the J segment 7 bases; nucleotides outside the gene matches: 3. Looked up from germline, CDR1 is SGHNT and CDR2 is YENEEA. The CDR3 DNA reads TGTGCCAGCAGCTTAGTCTCGGGGGGGGAGCAGTACTTC. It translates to CASSLVSGGEQYF.

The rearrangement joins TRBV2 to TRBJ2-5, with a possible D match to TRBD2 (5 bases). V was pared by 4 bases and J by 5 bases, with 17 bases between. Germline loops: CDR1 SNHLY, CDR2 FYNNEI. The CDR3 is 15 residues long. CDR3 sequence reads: CASSASLLVGETQYF. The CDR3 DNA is TGTGCCAGCAGTGCTAGCCTCCTAGTGGGTGAGACCCAGTACTTC.

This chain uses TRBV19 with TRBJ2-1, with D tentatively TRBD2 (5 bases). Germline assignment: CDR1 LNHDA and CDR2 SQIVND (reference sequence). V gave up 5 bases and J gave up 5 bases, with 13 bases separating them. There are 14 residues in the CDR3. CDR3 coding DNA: TGTGCCAGTAGTTGGGCGGGTATCAACAATGAGCAGTTCTTC. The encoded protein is CASSWAGINNEQFF.

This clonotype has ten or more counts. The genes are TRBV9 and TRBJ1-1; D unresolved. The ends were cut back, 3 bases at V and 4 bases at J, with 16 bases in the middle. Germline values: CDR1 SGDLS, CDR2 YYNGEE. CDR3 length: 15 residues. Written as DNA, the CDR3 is TGTGCCAGCAGCGCCGCGGACGGCCCCTTCACTGAAGCTTTCTTT. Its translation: CASSAADGPFTEAFF.

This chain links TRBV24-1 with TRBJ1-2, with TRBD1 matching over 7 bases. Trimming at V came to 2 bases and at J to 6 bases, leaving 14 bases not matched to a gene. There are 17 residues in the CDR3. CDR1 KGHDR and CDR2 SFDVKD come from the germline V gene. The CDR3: CATSDSRKQGSIDGYTF. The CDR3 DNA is TGTGCCACCAGTGATTCCCGGAAACAGGGGAGTATAGATGGCTACACCTTC.

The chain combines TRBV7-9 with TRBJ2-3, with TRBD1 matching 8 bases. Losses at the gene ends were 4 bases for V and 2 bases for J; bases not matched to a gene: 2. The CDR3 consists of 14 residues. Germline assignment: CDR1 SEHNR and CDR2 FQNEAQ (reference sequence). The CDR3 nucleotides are TGTGCCAGCAGCTCTCAGGGGGCCACAGATACGCAGTATTTT. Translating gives CASSSQGATDTQYF.

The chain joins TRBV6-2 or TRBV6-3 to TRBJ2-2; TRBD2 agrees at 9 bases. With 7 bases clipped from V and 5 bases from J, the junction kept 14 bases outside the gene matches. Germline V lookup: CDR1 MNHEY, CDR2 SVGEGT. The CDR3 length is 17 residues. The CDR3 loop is CASTYPGLASGTGELFF. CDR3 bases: TGTGCCAGCACCTACCCGGGACTAGCCTCGGGGACCGGGGAGCTGTTTTTT.

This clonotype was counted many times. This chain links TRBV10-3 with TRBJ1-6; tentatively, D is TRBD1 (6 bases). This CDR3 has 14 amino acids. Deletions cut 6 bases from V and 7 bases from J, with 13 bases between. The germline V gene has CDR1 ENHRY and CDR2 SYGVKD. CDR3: CAIREQGGNSPLHF. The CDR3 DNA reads TGTGCCATCAGGGAACAGGGCGGGAATTCACCCCTCCACTTT.

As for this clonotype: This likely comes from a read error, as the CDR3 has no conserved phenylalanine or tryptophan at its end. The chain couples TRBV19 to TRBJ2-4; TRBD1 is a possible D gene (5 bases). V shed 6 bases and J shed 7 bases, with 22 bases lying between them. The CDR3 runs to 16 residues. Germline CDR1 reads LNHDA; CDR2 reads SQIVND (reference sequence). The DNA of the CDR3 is TGTGCCAGTAGCCTGGACGGACCGCTGGGGCGGAACATTCAGTACTCC. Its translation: CASSLDGPLGRNIQYS.

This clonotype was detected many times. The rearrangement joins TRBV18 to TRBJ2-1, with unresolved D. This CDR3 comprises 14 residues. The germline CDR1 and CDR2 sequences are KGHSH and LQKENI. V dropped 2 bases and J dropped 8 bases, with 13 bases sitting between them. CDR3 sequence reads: CASSPKTIRDEQFF. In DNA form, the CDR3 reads TGTGCCAGCTCACCAAAAACGATTAGGGATGAGCAGTTCTTC.

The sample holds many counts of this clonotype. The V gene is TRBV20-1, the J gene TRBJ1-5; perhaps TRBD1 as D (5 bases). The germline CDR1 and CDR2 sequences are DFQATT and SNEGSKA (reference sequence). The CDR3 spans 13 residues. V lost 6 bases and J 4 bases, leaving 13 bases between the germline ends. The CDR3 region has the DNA TGCAGTGCCCAACCGGGACTGAATCAGCCCCAGCATTTT. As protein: CSAQPGLNQPQHF.

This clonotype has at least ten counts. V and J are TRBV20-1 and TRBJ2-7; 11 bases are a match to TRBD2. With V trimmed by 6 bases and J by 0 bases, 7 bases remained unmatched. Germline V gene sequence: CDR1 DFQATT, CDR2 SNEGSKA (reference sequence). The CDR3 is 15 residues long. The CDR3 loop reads CSARGLAAASYEQYF. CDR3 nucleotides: TGCAGTGCACGGGGACTAGCGGCGGCCTCCTACGAGCAGTACTTC.

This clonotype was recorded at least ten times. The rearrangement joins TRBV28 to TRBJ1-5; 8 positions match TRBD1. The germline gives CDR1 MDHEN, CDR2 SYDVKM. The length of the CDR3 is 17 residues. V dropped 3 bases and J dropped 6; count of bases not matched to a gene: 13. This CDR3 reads CASSFAGTGRKGQPQHF. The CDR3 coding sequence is TGTGCCAGCAGTTTCGCCGGGACAGGACGAAAGGGTCAGCCCCAGCATTTT.

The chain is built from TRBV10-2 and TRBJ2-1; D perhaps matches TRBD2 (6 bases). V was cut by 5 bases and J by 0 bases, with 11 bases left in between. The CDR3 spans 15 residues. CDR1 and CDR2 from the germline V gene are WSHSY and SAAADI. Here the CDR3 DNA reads TGCGCCAGCAGTATAGCGGCCGGCTCCTACAATGAGCAGTTCTTC. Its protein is CASSIAAGSYNEQFF.

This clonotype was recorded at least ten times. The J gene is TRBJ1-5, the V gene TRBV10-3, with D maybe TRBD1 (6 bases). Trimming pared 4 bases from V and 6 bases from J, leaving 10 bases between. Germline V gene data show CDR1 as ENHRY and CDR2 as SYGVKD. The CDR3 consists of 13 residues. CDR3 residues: CAISGGDIQPQHF. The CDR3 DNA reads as TGTGCCATCAGTGGGGGGGACATTCAGCCCCAGCATTTT.

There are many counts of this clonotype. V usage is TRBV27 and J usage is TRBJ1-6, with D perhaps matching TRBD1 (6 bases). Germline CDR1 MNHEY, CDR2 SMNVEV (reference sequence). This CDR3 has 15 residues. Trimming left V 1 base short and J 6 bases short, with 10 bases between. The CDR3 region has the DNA TGTGCCAGCAGTTTATTGGCGGACAGTAATTCACCCCTCCACTTT. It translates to CASSLLADSNSPLHF.

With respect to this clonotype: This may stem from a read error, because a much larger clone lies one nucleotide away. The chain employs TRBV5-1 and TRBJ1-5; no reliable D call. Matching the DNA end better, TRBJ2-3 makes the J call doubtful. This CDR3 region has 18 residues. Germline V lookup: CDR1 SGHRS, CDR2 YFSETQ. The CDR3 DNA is TGCGCCAGCAGCCTGAACGCACGTGGGCGAGACAACAATCAGCCCCAGTATTTT. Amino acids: CASSLNARGRDNNQPQYF.

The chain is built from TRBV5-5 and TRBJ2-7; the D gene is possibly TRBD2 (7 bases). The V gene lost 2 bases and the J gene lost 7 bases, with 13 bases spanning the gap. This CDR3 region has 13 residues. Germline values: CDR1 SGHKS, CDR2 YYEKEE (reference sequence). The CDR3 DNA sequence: TGTGCCAGCAGCTTAGACGGGGGGCGGGAGCAGTACTTC. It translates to CASSLDGGREQYF. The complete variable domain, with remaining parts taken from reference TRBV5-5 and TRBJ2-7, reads DAGVTQSPTHLIKTRGQQVTLRCSPISGHKSVSWYQQVLGQGPQFIFQYYEKEERGRGNFPDRFSARQFPNYSSELNVNALLLGDSALYLCASSLDGGREQYFGPGTRLTVT.

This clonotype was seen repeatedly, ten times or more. The CDR3 DNA follows: TGTGCCAGCAGTGAGGGCGACTACAATGAGCAGTTCTTC. Protein: CASSEGDYNEQFF. This chain links TRBV6-1 with TRBJ2-1, with no clear D. CDR1 and CDR2 from the germline V gene are MNHNS and SASEGT. V was trimmed by 3 bases and J by 3 bases, leaving 6 bases between them. The length of the CDR3 is 13 residues.

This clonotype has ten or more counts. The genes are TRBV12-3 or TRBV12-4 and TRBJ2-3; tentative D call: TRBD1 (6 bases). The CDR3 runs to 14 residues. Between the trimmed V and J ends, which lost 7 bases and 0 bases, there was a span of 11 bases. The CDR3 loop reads CASTRQASTDTQYF. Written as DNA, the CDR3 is TGTGCCAGCACTCGACAGGCTAGCACAGATACGCAGTATTTT.

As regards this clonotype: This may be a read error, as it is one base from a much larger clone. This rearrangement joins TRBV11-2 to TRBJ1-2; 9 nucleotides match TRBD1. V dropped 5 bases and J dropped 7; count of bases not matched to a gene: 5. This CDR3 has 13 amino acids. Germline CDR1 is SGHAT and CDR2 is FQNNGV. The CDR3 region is CASSETGGAGYTF. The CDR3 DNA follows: TGTGCCAGCAGCGAGACAGGGGGGGCTGGCTACACCTTC.

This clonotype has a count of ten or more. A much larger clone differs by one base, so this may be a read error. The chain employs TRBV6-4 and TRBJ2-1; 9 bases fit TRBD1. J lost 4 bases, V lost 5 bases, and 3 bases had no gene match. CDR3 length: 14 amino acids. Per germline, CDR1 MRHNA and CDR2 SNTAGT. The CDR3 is CASSPGQGYNEQFF. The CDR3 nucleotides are TGTGCCAGCAGTCCGGGACAGGGTTACAATGAGCAGTTCTTC.